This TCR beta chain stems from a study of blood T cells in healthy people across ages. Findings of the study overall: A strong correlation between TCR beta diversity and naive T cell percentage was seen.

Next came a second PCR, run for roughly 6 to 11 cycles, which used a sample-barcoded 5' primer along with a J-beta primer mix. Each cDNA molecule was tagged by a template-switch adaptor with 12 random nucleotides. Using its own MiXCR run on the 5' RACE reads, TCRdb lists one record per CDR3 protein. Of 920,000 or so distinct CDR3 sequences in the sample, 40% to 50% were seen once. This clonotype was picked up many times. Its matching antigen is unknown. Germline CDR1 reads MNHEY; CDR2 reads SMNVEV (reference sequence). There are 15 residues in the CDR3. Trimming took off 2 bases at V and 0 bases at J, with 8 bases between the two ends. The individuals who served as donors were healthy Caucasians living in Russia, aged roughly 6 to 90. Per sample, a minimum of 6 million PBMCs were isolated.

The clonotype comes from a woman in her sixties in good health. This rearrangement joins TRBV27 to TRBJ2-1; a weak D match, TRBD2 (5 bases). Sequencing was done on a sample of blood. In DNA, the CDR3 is TGTGCCAGCAGTTTAACGGGGAGCTCCTACAATGAGCAGTTCTTC. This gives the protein CASSLTGSSYNEQFF.